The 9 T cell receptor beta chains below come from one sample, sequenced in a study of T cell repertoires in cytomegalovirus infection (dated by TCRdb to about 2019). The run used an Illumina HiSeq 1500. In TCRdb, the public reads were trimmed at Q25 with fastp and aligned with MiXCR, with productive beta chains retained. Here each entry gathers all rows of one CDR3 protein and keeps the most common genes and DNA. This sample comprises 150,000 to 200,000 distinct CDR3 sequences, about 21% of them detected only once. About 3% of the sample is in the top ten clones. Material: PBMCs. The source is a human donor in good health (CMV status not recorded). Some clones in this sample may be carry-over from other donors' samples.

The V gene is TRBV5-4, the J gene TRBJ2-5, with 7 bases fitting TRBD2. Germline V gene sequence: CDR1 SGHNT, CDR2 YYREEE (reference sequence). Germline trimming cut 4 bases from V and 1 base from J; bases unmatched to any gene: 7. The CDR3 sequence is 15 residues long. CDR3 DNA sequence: TGTGCCAGCAGCCCGGGACCGGGGGGCCAAGAGACCCAGTACTTC. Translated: CASSPGPGGQETQYF.

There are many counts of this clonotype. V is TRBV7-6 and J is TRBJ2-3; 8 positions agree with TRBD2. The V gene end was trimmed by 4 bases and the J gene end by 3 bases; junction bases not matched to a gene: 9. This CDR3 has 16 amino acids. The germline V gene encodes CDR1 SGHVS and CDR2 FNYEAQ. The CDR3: CASSSNGGAVTDTQYF. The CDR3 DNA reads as TGTGCCAGCAGCTCTAACGGGGGGGCCGTGACAGATACGCAGTATTTT.

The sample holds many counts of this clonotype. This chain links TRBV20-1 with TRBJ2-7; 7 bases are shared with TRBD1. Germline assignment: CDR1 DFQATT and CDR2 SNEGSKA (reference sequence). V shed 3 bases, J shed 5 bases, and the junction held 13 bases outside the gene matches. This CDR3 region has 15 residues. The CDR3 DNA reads TGCAGTGCTAGTCGGGACAGTCTCAACCCCCACGAGCAGTACTTC. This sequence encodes CSASRDSLNPHEQYF.

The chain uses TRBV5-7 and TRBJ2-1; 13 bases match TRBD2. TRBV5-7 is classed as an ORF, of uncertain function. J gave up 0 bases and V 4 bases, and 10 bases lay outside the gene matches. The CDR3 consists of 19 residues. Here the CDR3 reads CASSQGTSGTESSYNEQFF. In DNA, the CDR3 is TGTGCCAGCAGCCAGGGGACTAGCGGGACCGAAAGCTCCTACAATGAGCAGTTCTTC.

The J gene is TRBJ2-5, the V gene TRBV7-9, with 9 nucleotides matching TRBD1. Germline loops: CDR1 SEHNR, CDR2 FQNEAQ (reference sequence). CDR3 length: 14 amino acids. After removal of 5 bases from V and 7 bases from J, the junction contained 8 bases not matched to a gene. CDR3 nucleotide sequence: TGTGCCAGCAGCGAGGACAGGGGCCAGTCGACCCAGTACTTC. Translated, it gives CASSEDRGQSTQYF.

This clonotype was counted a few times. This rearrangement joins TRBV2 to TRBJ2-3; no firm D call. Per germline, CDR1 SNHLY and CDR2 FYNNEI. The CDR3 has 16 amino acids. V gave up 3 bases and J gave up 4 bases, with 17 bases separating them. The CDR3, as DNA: TGTGCCAGCAGTGAGTACGATGCCCTGACGGCAGATACGCAGTATTTT. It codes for CASSEYDALTADTQYF.

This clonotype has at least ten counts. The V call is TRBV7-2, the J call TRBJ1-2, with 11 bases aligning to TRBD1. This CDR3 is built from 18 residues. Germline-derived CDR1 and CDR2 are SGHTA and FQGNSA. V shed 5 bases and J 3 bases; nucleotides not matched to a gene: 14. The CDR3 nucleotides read TGTGCCAGCAGCCACCCCCGGGACAGGGGGAACATGGACTATGGCTACACCTTC. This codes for CASSHPRDRGNMDYGYTF.

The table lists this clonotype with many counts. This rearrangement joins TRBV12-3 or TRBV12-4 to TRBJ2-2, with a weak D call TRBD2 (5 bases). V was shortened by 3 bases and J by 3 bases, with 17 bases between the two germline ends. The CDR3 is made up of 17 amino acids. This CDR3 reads CASSFLPTSFDTGELFF. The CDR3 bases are TGTGCCAGCAGTTTCCTCCCCACTAGTTTCGACACCGGGGAGCTGTTTTTT.

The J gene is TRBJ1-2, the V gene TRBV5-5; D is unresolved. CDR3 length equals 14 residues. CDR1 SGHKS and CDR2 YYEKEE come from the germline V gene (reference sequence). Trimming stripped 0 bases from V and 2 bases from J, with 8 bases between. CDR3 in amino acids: CASSLDSWNYGYTF. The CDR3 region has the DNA TGTGCCAGCAGCTTGGACAGCTGGAACTATGGCTACACCTTC.